Below, 16 T cell receptor beta chains from the same sample are listed, as sequenced in a study of cytomegalovirus exposure and HLA in healthy donors. In the PCR, 60 Vbeta and 13 Jbeta primers were used. Assay: immunoSEQ multiplex PCR; the TCRdb copy retains only in-frame clones and omits some. Altogether some 270,000 clones are present, nearly 95% being singletons, with the ten largest covering about 1.7%. Sequencing input: PBMCs. These TCRs come from a girl aged 2 to 9 in good health and CMV-seronegative.

The gene calls are TRBV28 and TRBJ1-4, with D uncertain. Looked up from germline, CDR1 is MDHEN and CDR2 is SYDVKM. The length of the CDR3 is 15 residues. The V and J ends lost 6 bases and 1 base respectively, with 12 bases between them. The CDR3 sequence: CASRRSGLTNEKLFF. CDR3 coding DNA: TGTGCCAGCAGGCGATCAGGCCTAACTAATGAAAAACTGTTTTTT.

CDR3 in amino acids: CASSPDAIQVAYSNQPQHF. The CDR3 bases are TGTGCCAGCAGCCCAGATGCAATACAGGTTGCCTATAGCAATCAGCCCCAGCATTTT. The chain carries TRBV7-8 and TRBJ1-5, with a weak D call TRBD1 (5 bases). CDR1 SGHVS and CDR2 FQNEAQ come from the germline V gene. The length of the CDR3 is 19 residues. With 5 bases removed from V and 0 bases from J, the gap between germline ends came to 23 bases.

This chain uses TRBV6-5 with TRBJ1-1; 8 bases agree with TRBD1. Trimming cost V 2 bases and J 5 bases; bases outside gene matches: 10. The CDR3 length is 16 residues. CDR1 and CDR2 (germline): MNHEY, SVGAGI. The CDR3 loop is CASSYPTGGGFTEAFF. In nucleotides, the CDR3 is TGTGCCAGCAGTTACCCCACAGGGGGGGGTTTTACTGAAGCTTTCTTT.

The rearrangement uses TRBV5-1 and TRBJ2-5, with no clear D. The V and J ends lost 0 bases and 5 bases respectively, with 8 bases between them. The germline CDR1 and CDR2 sequences are SGHRS and YFSETQ. The CDR3 spans 13 residues. Written as DNA, the CDR3 is TGCGCCAGCAGCTTGGGTTCCGCGGAGACCCAGTACTTC. Translating gives CASSLGSAETQYF.

The CDR3 nucleotides read TGTGCCAGTAGCTGGGGGACTAGCGGCGACTACGAGCAGTACTTC. Residues: CASSWGTSGDYEQYF. This rearrangement joins TRBV19 to TRBJ2-7; 11 bases line up with TRBD2. V dropped 6 bases and J dropped 3; count of bases not matched to a gene: 7. Germline CDR1 LNHDA, CDR2 SQIVND (reference sequence). The CDR3 loop spans 15 amino acids.

The chain has TRBV15 and TRBJ1-4; a possible D gene is TRBD1 (6 bases). Germline V gene data show CDR1 as LNHNV and CDR2 as YYDKDF (reference sequence). V gave up 3 bases and J gave up 0 bases, with 11 bases separating them. This CDR3 has 16 amino acids. CDR3 nucleotide sequence: TGTGCCACCAGCAGTGGACAGAGCTCAACTAATGAAAAACTGTTTTTT. Encoded protein: CATSSGQSSTNEKLFF.

The chain links TRBV18 to TRBJ2-7; TRBD2 matches 10 bases. Germline CDR1 KGHSH, CDR2 LQKENI. CDR3 size: 14 residues. Unmatched junction bases numbered 8, after V lost 3 bases and J lost 9 bases. The CDR3 nucleotides are TGTGCCAGCTCACCGTTGGGGACTAGCGAGGGGCAGTACTTC. Translated: CASSPLGTSEGQYF.

This sequence joins TRBV30 and TRBJ2-2; the match to TRBD1 covers 7 bases. CDR3 length: 14 amino acids. Unmatched junction bases numbered 10, after V lost 3 bases and J lost 9 bases. Germline-derived CDR1 and CDR2 are GTSNPN and SVGIG (reference sequence). The chain's CDR3 is CAWRWDSSPRELFF. CDR3 DNA sequence: TGTGCCTGGAGGTGGGACAGCAGCCCAAGGGAGCTGTTTTTT.

The chain uses TRBV5-1 and TRBJ2-5, with D perhaps TRBD2 (5 bases). The V gene's germline CDR1 is SGHRS and CDR2 YFSETQ. Trimming cost V 0 bases and J 4 bases, with 13 bases left between them. The length of the CDR3 is 15 residues. The CDR3 region has the DNA TGCGCCAGCAGCTTGGTATGGGGAGACGGAGAGACCCAGTACTTC. It encodes CASSLVWGDGETQYF.

The rearrangement joins TRBV29-1 to TRBJ2-7; perhaps TRBD2 as D (5 bases). This CDR3 comprises 13 residues. The V gene lost 4 bases and the J gene lost 1 base, with 11 bases spanning the gap. In germline, CDR1 is SQVTM, CDR2 ANQGSEA. The CDR3 bases are TGCAGCGTTGGTGATTGGGAGTCCTACGAGCAGTACTTC. It is translated as CSVGDWESYEQYF.

This chain connects TRBV19 to TRBJ2-5; D not certain. Germline assignment: CDR1 LNHDA and CDR2 SQIVND (reference sequence). The CDR3 has 14 amino acids. V was clipped by 7 bases and J by 5 bases, with 17 bases between them. CDR3 bases: TGTGCCAGTAACTCCCCCGAGAGAGCGGAGACCCAGTACTTC. This translates into CASNSPERAETQYF.

The V gene is TRBV27, the J gene TRBJ1-2; 9 nucleotides line up with TRBD1. Germline CDR1 reads MNHEY; CDR2 reads SMNVEV (reference sequence). CDR3 length: 17 residues. J lost 4 bases, V lost 2 bases, and 11 bases had no gene match. The CDR3 region is CASSLMGQGSYSYGYTF. The CDR3 coding sequence is TGTGCCAGCAGTTTAATGGGACAGGGTAGCTATAGCTATGGCTACACCTTC.

This clone was observed a single time. The genes are TRBV28 and TRBJ1-6; tentatively, D is TRBD1 (6 bases). The V and J ends lost 6 bases and 4 bases respectively, with 22 bases between them. Germline V gives CDR1 MDHEN, CDR2 SYDVKM. The CDR3 runs to 18 residues. CDR3 sequence: CASSPVGVLQGYNSPLHF. The CDR3 DNA sequence: TGTGCCAGCAGCCCTGTTGGGGTCTTACAGGGTTATAATTCACCCCTCCACTTT.

The rearrangement links TRBV6-5 to TRBJ2-5; 8 bases line up with TRBD2. The end of the DNA aligns better with TRBJ2-7, so the J call may be wrong. Germline V gives CDR1 MNHEY, CDR2 SVGAGI. The CDR3 is 14 amino acids. CDR3 in amino acids: CASSGRGGGHEQYF. The CDR3 nucleotides read TGTGCCAGCAGTGGTAGGGGCGGGGGGCACGAGCAGTACTTC.

Only one count was recorded for this clone. The gene calls are TRBV5-6 and TRBJ2-3; 8 nucleotides line up with TRBD2. After removal of 4 bases from V and 6 bases from J, the junction contained 10 bases not matched to a gene. This CDR3 has 15 residues. Germline V CDR1 and CDR2: SGHDT, YYEEEE. CDR3 bases: TGTGCCAGCAGCCAGGGACTAGGGGGATATGATACGCAGTATTTT. The encoded protein is CASSQGLGGYDTQYF. The variable domain in full, completed from reference TRBV5-6 and TRBJ2-3, reads DAGVTQSPTHLIKTRGQQVTLRCSPKSGHDTVSWYQQALGQGPQFIFQYYEEEERQRGNFPDRFSGHQFPNYSSELNVNALLLGDSALYLCASSQGLGGYDTQYFGPGTRLTVL.

The genes are TRBV5-1 and TRBJ2-3; 7 nucleotides line up with TRBD2. V lost 6 bases, J lost 0 bases, and 7 bases stayed unmatched. Germline loops: CDR1 SGHRS, CDR2 YFSETQ. The CDR3 contains 15 residues. This chain's CDR3 is CASIRSGSSTDTQYF. In nucleotides, the CDR3 is TGCGCCAGCATCCGTAGCGGGTCTAGCACAGATACGCAGTATTTT.